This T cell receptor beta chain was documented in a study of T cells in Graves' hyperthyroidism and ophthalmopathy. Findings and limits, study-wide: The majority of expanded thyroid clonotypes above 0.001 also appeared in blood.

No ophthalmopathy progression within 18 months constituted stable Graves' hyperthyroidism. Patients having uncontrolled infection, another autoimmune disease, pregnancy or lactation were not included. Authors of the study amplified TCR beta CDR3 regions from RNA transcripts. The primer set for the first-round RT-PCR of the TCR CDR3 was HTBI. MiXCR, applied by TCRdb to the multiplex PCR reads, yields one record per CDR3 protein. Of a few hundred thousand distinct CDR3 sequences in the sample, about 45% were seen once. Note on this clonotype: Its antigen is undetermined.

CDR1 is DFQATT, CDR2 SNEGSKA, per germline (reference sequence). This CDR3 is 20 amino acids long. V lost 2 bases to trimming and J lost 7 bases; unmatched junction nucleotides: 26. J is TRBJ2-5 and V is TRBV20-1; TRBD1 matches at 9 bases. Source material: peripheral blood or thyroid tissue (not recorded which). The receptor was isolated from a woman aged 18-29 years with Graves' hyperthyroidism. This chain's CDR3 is CSARRMGETGGSAGVGTQYF. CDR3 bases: TGCAGTGCTAGAAGAATGGGGGAGACAGGGGGGTCCGCGGGAGTAGGGACCCAGTACTTC.